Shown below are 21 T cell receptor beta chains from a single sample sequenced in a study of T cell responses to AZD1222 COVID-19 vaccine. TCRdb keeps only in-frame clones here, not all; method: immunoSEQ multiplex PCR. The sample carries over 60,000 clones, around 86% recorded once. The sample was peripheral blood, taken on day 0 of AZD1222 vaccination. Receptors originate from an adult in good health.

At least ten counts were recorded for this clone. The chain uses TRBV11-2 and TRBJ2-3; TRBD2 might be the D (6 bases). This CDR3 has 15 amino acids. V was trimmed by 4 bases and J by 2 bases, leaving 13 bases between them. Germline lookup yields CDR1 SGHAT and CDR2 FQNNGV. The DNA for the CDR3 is TGTGCCAGCAGCTCGGTGGGGGGACCCACAGATACGCAGTATTTT. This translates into CASSSVGGPTDTQYF.

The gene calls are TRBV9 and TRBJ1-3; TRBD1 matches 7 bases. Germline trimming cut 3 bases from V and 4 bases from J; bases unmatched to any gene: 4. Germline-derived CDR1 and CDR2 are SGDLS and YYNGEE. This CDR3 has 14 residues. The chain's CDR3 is CASSEGAHGNTIYF. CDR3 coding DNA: TGTGCCAGCAGCGAGGGGGCGCACGGAAACACCATATATTTT.

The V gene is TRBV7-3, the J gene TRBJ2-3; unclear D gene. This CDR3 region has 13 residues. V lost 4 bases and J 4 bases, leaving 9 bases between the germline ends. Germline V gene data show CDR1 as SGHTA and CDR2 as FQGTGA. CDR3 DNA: TGTGCCAGCAGCTCGTCGGTTCCAGATACGCAGTATTTT. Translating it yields CASSSSVPDTQYF.

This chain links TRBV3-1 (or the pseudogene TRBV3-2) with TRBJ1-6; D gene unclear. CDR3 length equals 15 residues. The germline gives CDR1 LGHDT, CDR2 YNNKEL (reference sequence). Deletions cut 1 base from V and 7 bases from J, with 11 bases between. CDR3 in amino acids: CASSQGRADNSPLHF. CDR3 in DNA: TGTGCCAGCAGCCAAGGAAGGGCAGACAATTCACCCCTCCACTTT.

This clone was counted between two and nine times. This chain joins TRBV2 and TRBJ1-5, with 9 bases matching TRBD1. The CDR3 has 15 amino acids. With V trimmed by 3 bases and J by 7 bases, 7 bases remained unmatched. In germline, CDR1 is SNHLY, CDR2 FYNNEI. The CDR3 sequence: CASSETGGSRQPQHF. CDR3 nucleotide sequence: TGTGCCAGCAGTGAGACAGGGGGATCGAGACAGCCCCAGCATTTT.

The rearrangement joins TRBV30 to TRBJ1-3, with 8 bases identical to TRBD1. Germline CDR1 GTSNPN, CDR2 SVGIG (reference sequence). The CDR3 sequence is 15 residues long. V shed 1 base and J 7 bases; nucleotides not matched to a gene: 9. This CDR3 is CAWSDTGGYYNTIYF. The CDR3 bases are TGTGCCTGGAGTGATACAGGGGGTTACTATAACACCATATATTTT.

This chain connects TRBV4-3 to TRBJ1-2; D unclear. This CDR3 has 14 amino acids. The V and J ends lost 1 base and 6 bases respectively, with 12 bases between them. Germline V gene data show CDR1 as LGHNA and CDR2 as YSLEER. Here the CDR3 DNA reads TGCGCCAGCAGCCAAGGGAGTTGGGGTGATGGCTACACCTTC. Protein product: CASSQGSWGDGYTF.

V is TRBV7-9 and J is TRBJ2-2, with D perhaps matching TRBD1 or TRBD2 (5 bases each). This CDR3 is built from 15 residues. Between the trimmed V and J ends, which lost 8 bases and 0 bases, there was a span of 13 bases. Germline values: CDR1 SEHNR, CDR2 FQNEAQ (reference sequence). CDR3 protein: CASGGRFANTGELFF. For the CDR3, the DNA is TGTGCCAGCGGGGGACGGTTCGCGAACACCGGGGAGCTGTTTTTT. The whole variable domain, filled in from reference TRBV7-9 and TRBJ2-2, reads DTGVSQNPRHKITKRGQNVTFRCDPISEHNRLYWYRQTLGQGPEFLTYFQNEAQLEKSRLLSDRFSAERPKGSFSTLEIQRTEQGDSAMYLCASGGRFANTGELFFGEGSRLTVL.

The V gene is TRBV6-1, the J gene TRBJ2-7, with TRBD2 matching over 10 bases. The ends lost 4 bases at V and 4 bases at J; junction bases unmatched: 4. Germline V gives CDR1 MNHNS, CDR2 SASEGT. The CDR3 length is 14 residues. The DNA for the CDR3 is TGTGCCAGCAGTGTAGCGGGGGGCTCTTACGAGCAGTACTTC. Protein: CASSVAGGSYEQYF.

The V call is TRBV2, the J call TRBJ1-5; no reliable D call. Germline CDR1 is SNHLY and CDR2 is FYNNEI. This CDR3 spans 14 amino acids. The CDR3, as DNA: TGTGTCCAGCACCGGTATGGTAATAATCAGCCCCAGCATTTT. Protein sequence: CVQHRYGNNQPQHF.

The CDR3 spells CASSLGSLESAPLHF. Written as DNA, the CDR3 is TGTGCCAGCAGCTTGGGTAGCCTGGAGAGTGCACCCCTCCACTTT. This chain links TRBV5-6 with TRBJ1-6, with D hard to call. Trimming cost V 0 bases and J 11 bases, with 15 bases left between them. The CDR3 consists of 15 residues. From germline, CDR1 is SGHDT and CDR2 YYEEEE.

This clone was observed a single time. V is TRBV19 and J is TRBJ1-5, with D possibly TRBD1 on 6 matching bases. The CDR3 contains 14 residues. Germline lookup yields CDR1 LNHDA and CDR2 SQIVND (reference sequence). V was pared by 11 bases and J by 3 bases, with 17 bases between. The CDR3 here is CAVSGASNNQPQHF. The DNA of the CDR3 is TGTGCCGTTTCGGGGGCCTCCAACAATCAGCCCCAGCATTTT.

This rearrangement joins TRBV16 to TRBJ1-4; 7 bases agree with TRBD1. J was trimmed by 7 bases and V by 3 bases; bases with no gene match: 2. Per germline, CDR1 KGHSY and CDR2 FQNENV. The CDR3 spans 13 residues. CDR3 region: CASSQTGSEKLFF. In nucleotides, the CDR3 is TGTGCCAGCAGCCAGACAGGGAGTGAAAAACTGTTTTTT.

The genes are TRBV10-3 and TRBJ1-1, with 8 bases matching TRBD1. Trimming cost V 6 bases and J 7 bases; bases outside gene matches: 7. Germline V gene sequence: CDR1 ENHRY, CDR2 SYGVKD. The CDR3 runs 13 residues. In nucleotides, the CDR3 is TGTGCCATCAGGACCCGACAGGGGCTTGAAGCTTTCTTT. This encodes CAIRTRQGLEAFF.

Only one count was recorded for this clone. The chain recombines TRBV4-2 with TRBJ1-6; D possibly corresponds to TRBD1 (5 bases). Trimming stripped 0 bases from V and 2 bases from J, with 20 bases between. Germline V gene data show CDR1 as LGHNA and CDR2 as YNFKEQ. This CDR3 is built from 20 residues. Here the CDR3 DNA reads TGTGCCAGCAGCCAAGATCTGTCAGGGAAAGGGATTACCTATAATTCACCCCTCCACTTT. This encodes CASSQDLSGKGITYNSPLHF.

In nucleotides, the CDR3 is TGCGCCAGCAGCTTGGTCCCGGCAGGGGGCGCCGGGGAGCTGTTTTTT. Amino acids: CASSLVPAGGAGELFF. This chain links TRBV5-1 with TRBJ2-2, with 8 bases aligning to TRBD1. The CDR3 sequence is 16 residues long. Germline V gene lookup returns CDR1 SGHRS and CDR2 YFSETQ. V gave up 0 bases and J gave up 6 bases; unmatched junction bases: 7.

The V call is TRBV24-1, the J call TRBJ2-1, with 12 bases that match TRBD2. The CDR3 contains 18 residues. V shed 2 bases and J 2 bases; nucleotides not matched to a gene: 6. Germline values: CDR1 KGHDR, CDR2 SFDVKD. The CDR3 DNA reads TGTGCCACCAGTGATTCTACTCGACTAGCGGGGGCCTACAATGAGCAGTTCTTC. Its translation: CATSDSTRLAGAYNEQFF.

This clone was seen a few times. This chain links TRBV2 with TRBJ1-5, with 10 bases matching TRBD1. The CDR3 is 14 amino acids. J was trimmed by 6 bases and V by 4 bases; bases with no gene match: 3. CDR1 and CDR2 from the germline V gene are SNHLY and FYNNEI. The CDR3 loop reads CASSGTGGLQPQHF. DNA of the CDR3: TGTGCCAGCAGTGGGACAGGGGGTCTTCAGCCCCAGCATTTT.

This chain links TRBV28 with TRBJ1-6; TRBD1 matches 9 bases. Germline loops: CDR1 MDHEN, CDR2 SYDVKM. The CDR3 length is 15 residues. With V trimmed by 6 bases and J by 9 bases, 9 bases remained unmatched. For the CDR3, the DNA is TGTGCCAGCAGCACACAGGGGGCGAGCGGTTCACCCCTCCACTTT. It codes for CASSTQGASGSPLHF.

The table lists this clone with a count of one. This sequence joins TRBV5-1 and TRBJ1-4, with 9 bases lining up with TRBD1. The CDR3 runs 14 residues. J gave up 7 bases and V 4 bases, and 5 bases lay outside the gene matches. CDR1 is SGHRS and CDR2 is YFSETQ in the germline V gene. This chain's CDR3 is CASSHTGGGEKLFF. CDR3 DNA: TGCGCCAGCAGCCATACAGGGGGCGGTGAAAAACTGTTTTTT.

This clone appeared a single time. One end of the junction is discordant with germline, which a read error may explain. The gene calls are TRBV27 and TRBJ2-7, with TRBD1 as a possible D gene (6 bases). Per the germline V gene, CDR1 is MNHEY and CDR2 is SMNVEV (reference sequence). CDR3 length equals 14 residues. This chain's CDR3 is CASSLSGQGNEQYF. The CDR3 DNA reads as TGTGCCAGCAGTCTATCCGGCCAGGGGAACGAGCAGTACTTC.